This T cell receptor beta chain was identified during a study of blood T cell repertoires in COVID-19. Clones were sequenced by immunoSEQ multiplex PCR, and TCRdb holds only the in-frame ones, with some missing. The sample yields about 87,000 clones, around 90% seen once. Input material: peripheral blood. The sequence was obtained from a man aged 35 to 55 with acute or convalescent COVID-19.

The CDR3 loop is CAWSRELNHNEQFF. The CDR3 nucleotides are TGTGCCTGGAGTAGGGAGTTAAACCACAATGAGCAGTTCTTC. V usage is TRBV30 and J usage is TRBJ2-1, with a weak D call TRBD2 (5 bases). With 2 bases removed from V and 5 bases from J, the gap between germline ends came to 13 bases. Germline CDR1 and CDR2: GTSNPN and SVGIG (reference sequence). The CDR3 sequence is 14 residues long.